A selection of T cell receptor beta chains follows, all from one sample in a study of PD-1 blockade in classical Hodgkin lymphoma. Clones were read by immunoSEQ multiplex PCR, and TCRdb kept only the in-frame ones, dropping some. The table has 75,000 to 100,000 clones, around 81% seen once. This specimen consisted of peripheral blood mononuclear cells (PBMCs), obtained before the second cycle of nivolumab. These receptor sequences come from a human donor with classical Hodgkin lymphoma. CDR3s include the opening cysteine and the closing phenylalanine or tryptophan. D genes are given only for firm matches. Only some rows state a clone size, as once, few, many or a class for expanded clones.

DNA	CDR3	J	D	size	V
TGTGCCAGTAGTATTCGCAGGGCCCCCGGGGAGCTGTTTTTT	CASSIRRAPGELFF	TRBJ2-2	NA	few	TRBV19
TGTGCCAGCTCACCAGCAGATACGCAGTATTTT	CASSPADTQYF	TRBJ2-3	NA	once	TRBV18
TGTGCCAGCTCCGACAATTGGGATGAGCAGTTCTTC	CASSDNWDEQFF	TRBJ2-1	NA	once	TRBV25-1
TGTGCCAGAGGAGGACAGGGGAGCTACGAGCAGTACTTC	CARGGQGSYEQYF	TRBJ2-7	TRBD1	NA	TRBV19
TGTGCCAGCAGCCTTCGGGGCCCGCAGGGGGGCGGCACAGATACGCAGTATTTT	CASSLRGPQGGGTDTQYF	TRBJ2-3	NA	NA	TRBV7-2
TGCGCCACTCCGGATTCCCTCGTTGATACGCAGTATTTT	CATPDSLVDTQYF	TRBJ2-3	NA	NA	TRBV10-1
TGCGCCAGCAACCCCCTAGCGGGAGGGGGCACAGATACGCAGTATTTT	CASNPLAGGGTDTQYF	TRBJ2-3	TRBD2	NA	TRBV5-1
TGCGCCAGCAGCCCTCCACTAGCGGGAGGGGCAGATACGCAGTATTTT	CASSPPLAGGADTQYF	TRBJ2-3	TRBD2	NA	TRBV5-1
TGTGCCAGCAGCTTAGCGGCGCCGGAGAACACTGAAGCTTTCTTT	CASSLAAPENTEAFF	TRBJ1-1	NA	NA	TRBV7-2
TGTGCCTGGAGTCCACTAAGGGGAGCCTTAAACTATGGCTACACCTTC	CAWSPLRGALNYGYTF	TRBJ1-2	NA	NA	TRBV30
TGTGCCATCAGTGACTTAGTAACCTACGAGCAGTACTTC	CAISDLVTYEQYF	TRBJ2-7	NA	few	TRBV10-3
TGTGCCAGCAGCTTAGCGGACCCATCCGAGCAGTACTTC	CASSLADPSEQYF	TRBJ2-7	NA	NA	TRBV7-9
TGTGCCATCAGTGAGATCGCGGGACCCCTCTCCTACAATGAGCAGTTCTTC	CAISEIAGPLSYNEQFF	TRBJ2-1	NA	once	TRBV10-3
TGCGCCAGCAGCTTTCGGGATTTCGACGAGCAGTACTTC	CASSFRDFDEQYF	TRBJ2-7	NA	NA	TRBV5-1
TGTGCCAGTAAAACAGGGGGTGGATCGGACGGGGAGCTGTTTTTT	CASKTGGGSDGELFF	TRBJ2-2	TRBD1	NA	TRBV19
TGTGCCAGCAGCTTAGGGGCGGGAGGGCCCCATGAGCAGTTCTTC	CASSLGAGGPHEQFF	TRBJ2-1	TRBD2	few	TRBV11-2
TGTGCCAGCAGTATCAACTTAGCGGGAGTGGGCACAGATACGCAGTATTTT	CASSINLAGVGTDTQYF	TRBJ2-3	TRBD2	NA	TRBV2
TGTGCCAGCTCTGCTGACGCTAACTATGGCTACACCTTC	CASSADANYGYTF	TRBJ1-2	NA	NA	TRBV18
TGTGCCAGCAGTGACTTCAGTTCGAACACTGAAGCTTTCTTT	CASSDFSSNTEAFF	TRBJ1-1	NA	few	TRBV6-4
TGCGCCAGCAGCCAGACTAGGGGTGGATACAATGAGCAGTTCTTC	CASSQTRGGYNEQFF	TRBJ2-1	NA	few	TRBV5-1
TGTGCCAGCAGCTTATACGCAGGGAACACTGAAGCTTTCTTT	CASSLYAGNTEAFF	TRBJ1-1	NA	NA	TRBV7-2
TGTGCCAGCAGCCTTAGGGTAGTCCTAGCGGGTTTGCAGTTCTTC	CASSLRVVLAGLQFF	TRBJ2-1	TRBD2	NA	TRBV7-2
TGTGCCAGCAGTTACTTGGGCAGTCCCCCCCATGGCTACACCTTC	CASSYLGSPPHGYTF	TRBJ1-2	NA	few	TRBV6-4
TGTGCCAGCAGTCAAGGGATTGAGCAGTACTTC	CASSQGIEQYF	TRBJ2-7	NA	NA	TRBV6-6
TGTGCCAGCAGCCGGACTAGCGGGGAGTGGGAGACCCAGTACTTC	CASSRTSGEWETQYF	TRBJ2-5	TRBD2	NA	TRBV7-2
TGTGCCAGCAGCTTATGGGGGGGAGCGAACACCGGGGAGCTGTTTTTT	CASSLWGGANTGELFF	TRBJ2-2	TRBD2	NA	TRBV7-8
TGTGCCAGCAGTTTAGACAGGGGGCGAGAAAAACTGTTTTTT	CASSLDRGREKLFF	TRBJ1-4	TRBD1	once	TRBV28
TGTGCCAGTAGTCAAGGACGGCAAGAGACCCAGTACTTC	CASSQGRQETQYF	TRBJ2-5	NA	once	TRBV19
TGTGCCAGTAGCCGGACTAGCGGGGCAAATGAGCAGTTCTTC	CASSRTSGANEQFF	TRBJ2-1	TRBD2	NA	TRBV19
TGTGCCAGCAGCGACCGACAGGGAGACACAGATACGCAGTATTTT	CASSDRQGDTDTQYF	TRBJ2-3	TRBD1	NA	TRBV9
TGCGCCAGCAGCCTACTGCTCGGGGAGACCCAGTACTTC	CASSLLLGETQYF	TRBJ2-5	NA	few	TRBV4-1